The 15 T cell receptor beta chains presented below share a single source sample, sequenced in a study of T cell repertoires in cytomegalovirus infection. In TCRdb, the reads were re-called with MiXCR into one record per CDR3 protein. The table includes some 920,000 distinct CDR3 sequences, approximately 31% detected once. For these receptors, no antigen is known. This sample comprised cultured CD8+ T cells from PBMCs, obtained from culture after CMV antigen stimulation. Source of these receptors: a human donor in good health (CMV status not recorded). Some clones in this sample may be carry-over from other donors' samples.

V gene TRBV27 combines with J gene TRBJ1-1; D is unresolved. V lost 4 bases and J lost 0, with 12 bases in between. Germline V gene lookup returns CDR1 MNHEY and CDR2 SMNVEV (reference sequence). CDR3 length equals 15 residues. CDR3: CASSSDPYMNTEAFF. The CDR3 DNA follows: TGTGCCAGCAGTTCCGATCCGTACATGAACACTGAAGCTTTCTTT.

The V call is TRBV27, the J call TRBJ2-5; no definite D call. V lost 3 bases and J 5 bases, leaving 13 bases between the germline ends. This CDR3 is 14 amino acids long. Germline V gene lookup returns CDR1 MNHEY and CDR2 SMNVEV (reference sequence). This chain's CDR3 is CASSLGTRVETQYF. CDR3 in DNA: TGTGCCAGCAGTTTGGGTACAAGAGTGGAGACCCAGTACTTC.

V and J are TRBV2 and TRBJ2-1, with 10 bases identical to TRBD2. From germline, CDR1 is SNHLY and CDR2 FYNNEI. J gave up 8 bases and V 5 bases, and 9 bases lay outside the gene matches. The CDR3 has 15 residues. The CDR3 DNA sequence: TGTGCCAGCAGTTTCCAGCGGGGGGGTTTAGATGAGCAGTTCTTC. This gives the protein CASSFQRGGLDEQFF. Full variable domain (missing parts from reference TRBV2 and TRBJ2-1): EPEVTQTPSHQVTQMGQEVILRCVPISNHLYFYWYRQILGQKVEFLVSFYNNEISEKSEIFDDQFSVERPDGSNFTLKIRSTKLEDSAMYFCASSFQRGGLDEQFFGPGTRLTVL.

In the case of this clonotype: This may stem from a read error, because a much larger clone lies one nucleotide away. The chain is built from TRBV7-2 and TRBJ2-5; the D gene is possibly TRBD2 (6 bases). Trimming removed 5 bases from V and 5 bases from J, with 15 bases in between. The CDR3 has 14 amino acids. CDR1 is SGHTA and CDR2 is FQGNSA in the germline V gene. Written as DNA, the CDR3 is TGTGCCAGCAGCCCGTTAGCGGTTGGGGAGACCCAGTACTTC. Translated, it gives CASSPLAVGETQYF. Full variable domain (rest looked up from reference TRBV7-2 and TRBJ2-5): GAGVSQSPSNKVTEKGKDVELRCDPISGHTALYWYRQSLGQGLEFLIYFQGNSAPDKSGLPSDRFSAERTGGSVSTLTIQRTQQEDSAVYLCASSPLAVGETQYFGPGTRLLVL.

The V and J genes are TRBV15 and TRBJ2-7, with no clear D. Trimming left V 1 base short and J 1 base short, with 5 bases between. This CDR3 contains 13 residues. Germline CDR1 and CDR2: LNHNV and YYDKDF (reference sequence). CDR3 sequence (DNA): TGTGCCACCAGCAGAGCACAATCCTACGAGCAGTACGTC. This codes for CATSRAQSYEQYV.

The chain recombines TRBV5-5 with TRBJ1-5; TRBD1 might be the D (5 bases). V shed 0 bases and J shed 2 bases, with 12 bases lying between them. Germline V gene data show CDR1 as SGHKS and CDR2 as YYEKEE (reference sequence). CDR3 size: 16 residues. DNA for the CDR3: TGTGCCAGCAGCTTGGGTTGGGGGGTCGGCAATCAGCCCCAGCATTTT. It translates to CASSLGWGVGNQPQHF.

This clonotype was observed a handful of times. V usage is TRBV6-1 and J usage is TRBJ2-7, with 9 bases lining up with TRBD2. This CDR3 spans 16 amino acids. V gave up 4 bases and J gave up 1 base; unmatched junction bases: 8. The germline V gene has CDR1 MNHNS and CDR2 SASEGT. In nucleotides, the CDR3 is TGTGCCAGCAGTGGACACGCGGGGGGGCGTTCCTACGAGCAGTACTTC. This codes for CASSGHAGGRSYEQYF.

The CDR3 protein is CASEGVGNSPLHF. The DNA for the CDR3 is TGTGCCTCCGAGGGGGTGGGGAATTCACCCCTCCACTTT. The V call is TRBV6-1, the J call TRBJ1-6; possibly TRBD1 for D (6 bases). V was clipped by 11 bases and J by 7 bases, with 15 bases between them. This CDR3 has 13 residues. The germline gives CDR1 MNHNS, CDR2 SASEGT.

The chain carries TRBV11-2 and TRBJ1-1; TRBD1 aligns across 7 bases. V gave up 5 bases and J gave up 3 bases; unmatched junction bases: 12. The CDR3 extends over 16 amino acids. CDR1 is SGHAT and CDR2 is FQNNGV in the germline V gene. The chain's CDR3 is CASSGGLQGSDTEAFF. CDR3 DNA sequence: TGTGCCAGCAGCGGAGGATTACAGGGGTCGGACACTGAAGCTTTCTTT.

This clonotype turned up a few times. This chain connects TRBV4-2 to TRBJ2-3; no reliable D call. V lost 0 bases to trimming and J lost 2 bases, with 9 bases between them. CDR1 LGHNA and CDR2 YNFKEQ come from the germline V gene. The CDR3 loop spans 15 amino acids. The CDR3 bases are TGTGCCAGCAGCCAAGATCGAACAGCCACAGATACGCAGTATTTT. Amino acids: CASSQDRTATDTQYF.

About this clonotype itself: This may arise from a read error, as a much more abundant clone is one base away. The chain combines TRBV11-2 with TRBJ2-2; D not resolved. CDR1 is SGHAT and CDR2 is FQNNGV in the germline V gene. Trimming removed 7 bases at V and 2 bases at J, with 11 bases between. This CDR3 has 14 residues. The CDR3, as DNA: TGTGCCAGCAACTTGAACACTAACACCGGGGAGCTGTTTTTT. Translated: CASNLNTNTGELFF.

This clonotype showed up just a few times. The chain joins TRBV27 to TRBJ2-1; possible D gene TRBD2, 6 bases. CDR1 is MNHEY and CDR2 is SMNVEV in the germline V gene (reference sequence). There are 16 residues in the CDR3. V was clipped by 1 base and J by 0 bases, with 10 bases between them. The CDR3 nucleotides read TGTGCCAGCAGTTTATTAGGAGGGAGCTCCTACAATGAGCAGTTCTTC. This gives the protein CASSLLGGSSYNEQFF.

A note on this clonotype: This may arise from a read error, as a much more abundant clone is one base away. The rearrangement uses TRBV7-2 and TRBJ2-7, with 8 bases aligning to TRBD1. Germline CDR1 is SGHTA and CDR2 is FQGNSA. The CDR3 runs 17 residues. The CDR3 DNA sequence: TGTGTCAGCAGCGAACCTAGGACAGGGCCTAGCTCCTACGAGCAGTACTTC. Its protein product is CVSSEPRTGPSSYEQYF.

This chain joins TRBV25-1 and TRBJ2-2, with TRBD1 matching 7 bases. The V gene's germline CDR1 is MGHDK and CDR2 SYGVNS. The CDR3 contains 16 residues. Germline trimming cut 0 bases from V and 4 bases from J; bases unmatched to any gene: 5. CDR3 in DNA: TGTGCCAGCAGTGAATATCAAGCAGGGGGCACCGGGGAGCTGTTTTTT. Its translation is CASSEYQAGGTGELFF.

This sequence joins TRBV25-1 and TRBJ2-1; weak D call: TRBD2 (6 bases). V shed 1 base and J shed 8 bases, with 9 bases lying between them. CDR3 size: 13 residues. Germline loops: CDR1 MGHDK, CDR2 SYGVNS. The CDR3 coding sequence is TGTGCCAGCAGTGAATGGGGGGAAGATGAGCAGTTCTTC. Its translation is CASSEWGEDEQFF.